This T cell receptor beta chain was documented in a study of blood T cells in healthy people across ages. PCR was performed a second time for 7 to 11 cycles using a sample-barcoded 5' primer and a J-beta primer mix. TCRdb ran MiXCR on the 5' RACE reads and lists one entry per CDR3 protein. Of 650,000 or so distinct CDR3 sequences listed, about 50% are singletons. Study-wide points: Unsorted PBMCs ruled out conclusive naive versus antigen-experienced comparison. Age brought a roughly linear fall in TCR beta diversity measured per million T cells.

V was trimmed by 0 bases and J by 10 bases, leaving 8 bases between them. This CDR3 is 12 amino acids long. Many counts were recorded for this clonotype. Its matching antigen is unknown. The clonotype was recovered from a woman of 80 years or more in good health. The specimen was blood. The V gene is TRBV12-3 or TRBV12-4, the J gene TRBJ2-3; D unresolved. The CDR3: CASSLALVAQYF. The CDR3, as DNA: TGTGCCAGCAGTTTAGCGTTGGTAGCGCAGTATTTT.